This T cell receptor (beta chain) was recorded in a study of T cell responses to AZD1222 COVID-19 vaccine. Across the study: Doses given second, at about 4 or about 12 weeks, were pooled.

Germline V lookup: CDR1 MNHEY, CDR2 SVGAGI. The CDR3 loop spans 14 amino acids. The V end was cut by 6 bases, the J end by 1 base, with 12 bases between. General study findings and limits: Among the donors, most were white British and more were female, and clonal diversity was possibly underestimated. Baseline antibody screening turned up just a handful of seropositive AZD1222 recipients. CD4 TCRs covered the whole spike, strongest at regions 160-218 and 743-854.

As for this clone: Its cognate antigen is unknown.

Measured with immunoSEQ multiplex PCR; TCRdb has only the in-frame clones, and not every one. The sample carries approximately 120,000 clones, just over 90% recorded once. This clonotype was obtained from an adult in good health. Here the sequenced sample was peripheral blood, taken on day 0 of AZD1222 vaccination. This chain connects TRBV6-5 to TRBJ1-2; perhaps TRBD1 as D (5 bases). CDR3 protein: CASSRDPFNYGYTF. In nucleotides, the CDR3 is TGTGCCAGCAGCCGGGACCCTTTTAACTATGGCTACACCTTC.